This T cell receptor (beta chain) was captured by sequencing in a study of blood T cell repertoires in COVID-19. The overall study: Sites across the United States, Italy and Spain contributed samples from acute and convalescent COVID-19. Sources were T cells, B-cell-depleted T cells, or PBMCs; the material itself was cDNA or gDNA.

Clones were sequenced by immunoSEQ multiplex PCR, and TCRdb holds only the in-frame ones, with some missing. The sample gives 270,000 or so clones, approximately 77% of which show up once; around 2.9% is in the top ten. V lost 0 bases to trimming and J lost 0 bases, with 10 bases between them. The CDR3 covers 16 residues. Germline V gene sequence: CDR1 MNHEY, CDR2 SVGEGT. The TCR comes from a woman younger than 35 with acute or convalescent COVID-19. Input material: peripheral blood. This chain connects TRBV6-2 or TRBV6-3 to TRBJ2-3; a possible D gene is TRBD2 (6 bases). CDR3 nucleotides: TGTGCCAGCAGTTACTCGGTAGCGGTGAGCACAGATACGCAGTATTTT. It translates to CASSYSVAVSTDTQYF.